This TCR beta chain was observed in a study of T cells in Graves' hyperthyroidism and ophthalmopathy. Notes on the study in general: Expanded thyroid clonotypes (above 0.001) were mostly also found in blood.

At least ten counts were recorded for this clonotype. The antigen remains unidentified. Patients with ophthalmopathy all had a Clinical Activity Score of at least 3, a NOSPECS grade of at least 4 and duration under 3 months. The PBMCs were taken from around 10 ml of fresh peripheral blood. The length of the CDR3 is 15 residues. J lost 4 bases, V lost 6 bases, and 8 bases had no gene match. Amplified TCR beta CDR3 regions derived from RNA transcripts. The TCR CDR3 was amplified in a first-round RT-PCR using the HTBI primer set. TCRdb itself ran the multiplex PCR reads through MiXCR, one entry per CDR3 protein. The sample lists about 600,000 distinct CDR3 sequences; approximately 15% were seen once.

The source of this sequence is a young woman with Graves' ophthalmopathy. Material for sequencing was blood. V and J are TRBV12-3 or TRBV12-4 and TRBJ2-1; TRBD2 aligns across 8 bases. The CDR3 region has the DNA TGTGCCAGCAGCCCTCTAGCGGGCCCTTACAATGAGCAGTTCTTC. Its translation is CASSPLAGPYNEQFF.